The clone carrying this T cell receptor beta chain appeared a single time. CDR1 MNHEY and CDR2 SVGAGI come from the germline V gene. The CDR3 sequence is 14 residues long. V shed 0 bases and J shed 4 bases, with 9 bases lying between them. This entry is derived from a study of blood T cell repertoires in COVID-19. The overall study: From the United States, Italy and Spain came samples of acute and convalescent COVID-19. From T cells, B-cell-depleted T cells, or PBMCs came the material, which was cDNA or gDNA.

Patients in Seattle were enrolled during active infection, then followed longitudinally. Source study methods: Reference gene primer amplification gave estimated nucleated cell counts. Measured with immunoSEQ multiplex PCR; TCRdb has only the in-frame clones, and not every one. V, J and clone size derive from that table, while D and trimming were established from the DNA sequence. Of roughly 200,000 clones in the sample, approximately 86% are singletons; the top ten hold roughly 1.2%. The specimen was peripheral blood. The chain uses TRBV6-5 and TRBJ1-2; D call uncertain. The clonotype comes from a woman between 25 and 40 years old with COVID-19, enrolled during active disease. CDR3 region: CASSYSEGVYGYTF. The CDR3 coding sequence is TGTGCCAGCAGTTACTCGGAGGGAGTCTATGGCTACACCTTC.